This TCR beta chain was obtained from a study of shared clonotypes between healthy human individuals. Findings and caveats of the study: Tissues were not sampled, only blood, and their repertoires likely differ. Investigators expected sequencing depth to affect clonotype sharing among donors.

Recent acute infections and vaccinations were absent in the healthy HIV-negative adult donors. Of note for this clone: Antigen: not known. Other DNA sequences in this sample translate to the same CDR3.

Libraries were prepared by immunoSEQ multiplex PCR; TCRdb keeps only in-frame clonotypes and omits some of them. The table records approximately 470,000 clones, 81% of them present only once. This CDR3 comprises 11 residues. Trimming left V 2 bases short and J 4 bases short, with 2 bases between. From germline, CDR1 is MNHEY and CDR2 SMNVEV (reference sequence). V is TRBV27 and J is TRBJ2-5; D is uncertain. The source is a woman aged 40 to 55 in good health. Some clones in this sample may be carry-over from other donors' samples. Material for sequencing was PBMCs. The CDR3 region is CASSLGETQYF. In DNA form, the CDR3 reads TGTGCCAGCAGTTTAGGAGAGACCCAGTACTTC.